The rows below give T cell receptor beta chains drawn from one sample of a study of T-cell memory formation after mild COVID-19. One entry per CDR3 protein results from TCRdb running MiXCR on the 5' RACE reads. Of over 150,000 distinct CDR3 sequences detected, 13% appear once; the ten largest clones hold 2.5% to 4%. Material: PBMCs or a T cell subset sorted from them (not recorded which). These TCRs come from a man aged 18 to 30 who had mild COVID-19 (a few samples of this study predate the infection). Cell type and time point are not known. Each CDR3 is given without its conserved first and last residue. Clone size is given for some rows only: seen once, a few or many times, or a class if the clone is expanded.

J,size,V,CDR3
TRBJ1-2,many,TRBV7-2,ASSSGQYYGYT
TRBJ2-2,few,TRBV5-1,ASMVQRGYGELF
TRBJ2-2,NA,TRBV15,ATSRELVGTGELF
TRBJ1-1,NA,TRBV18,ASSPPAGQNTEAF
TRBJ1-1,NA,TRBV5-5,ASSLVGSWNTEAF
TRBJ1-5,many,TRBV5-1,ASSLGQGSKPQH
TRBJ2-7,NA,TRBV12-3/TRBV12-4,ASSFPDRDNEQY
TRBJ2-3,few,TRBV4-1,ASSRPLQSDTQY
TRBJ1-2,few,TRBV30,AWSVASNYGYT
TRBJ2-3,NA,TRBV20-1,SQGGVTDTQY
TRBJ2-1,NA,TRBV12-3/TRBV12-4,ASRIRDRSYNEQF
TRBJ2-5,few,TRBV5-1,ASSLASMAETQY
TRBJ1-4,NA,TRBV9,ASSVSTNEKLF
TRBJ2-5,few,TRBV7-2,ASSPLPTGMETQY
TRBJ1-4,few,TRBV6-5,ASGLGRFRNEKLF
TRBJ2-5,NA,TRBV7-2,ASSPRQVQETQY
TRBJ2-1,few,TRBV7-9,ASSLAGTWGDEQF
TRBJ1-1,NA,TRBV29-1,SFRVGGAGRAF
TRBJ2-4,few,TRBV12-3/TRBV12-4,ASKIENIQY
TRBJ1-5,NA,TRBV21-1,ASSKVQRDLPQH
TRBJ2-5,NA,TRBV5-1,ASSLGDSGQETQY
TRBJ2-1,few,TRBV5-1,ASSLGRGHYNEQF
TRBJ2-2,few,TRBV5-5,ASSLSARVSTGELF
TRBJ2-3,NA,TRBV5-1,ASSLGQTSTDTQY
TRBJ1-4,NA,TRBV20-1,SARTGNEKLF
TRBJ1-1,once,TRBV20-1,SAREGWNTEAF
TRBJ2-1,many,TRBV2,ASSEDANEQF
TRBJ2-1,few,TRBV15,ATSRNMGGDEQF
TRBJ2-3,few,TRBV5-1,ASSRLAHSVSGTDTQY
TRBJ2-3,NA,TRBV18,ASSPREPDTQY
TRBJ2-5,NA,TRBV28,ASVTGGSETQY
TRBJ1-2,few,TRBV15,ATSRDYRDYGYT